Presented here are 25 T cell receptor beta chains from one specimen sequenced in a study of shared clonotypes between healthy human individuals. This table comes from immunoSEQ multiplex PCR, and its TCRdb copy is limited to in-frame clones, with some not included. This table has about 110,000 clones, 67% appearing once. Sequenced material: memory CD8+ T cells sorted from blood. Documented subset: CD45RO+ cells pooled with CCR7-negative TemRA cells. The source is a woman in her twenties or thirties in good health.

This clone has a handful of counts. This chain connects TRBV2 to TRBJ2-2; the D call may be TRBD1 or TRBD2 (6 bases each). This CDR3 comprises 14 residues. Germline values: CDR1 SNHLY, CDR2 FYNNEI. V lost 7 bases to trimming and J lost 4 bases, with 13 bases between them. The DNA for the CDR3 is TGTGCCAGCATGGGGGGCGGGCGCACCGGGGAGCTGTTTTTT. As protein: CASMGGGRTGELFF.

The rearrangement uses TRBV11-2 and TRBJ2-3; D remains unclear. Germline values: CDR1 SGHAT, CDR2 FQNNGV. V lost 5 bases and J lost 2, with 5 bases in between. This CDR3 contains 12 residues. This CDR3 is CASSDTTDTQYF. The CDR3 nucleotides read TGTGCCAGCAGCGATACCACAGATACGCAGTATTTT.

The chain carries TRBV19 and TRBJ2-1, with D tentatively TRBD2 (5 bases). The CDR3 totals 15 residues. Germline V gene lookup returns CDR1 LNHDA and CDR2 SQIVND (reference sequence). V dropped 4 bases and J dropped 3 bases, with 13 bases sitting between them. CDR3 residues: CASSKGGRVYNEQFF. DNA for the CDR3: TGTGCCAGTAGTAAAGGAGGCAGAGTCTACAATGAGCAGTTCTTC.

In this sample, this clone turned up a few times. This rearrangement joins TRBV9 to TRBJ2-1, with 7 bases that match TRBD2. CDR3 size: 15 residues. In germline, CDR1 is SGDLS, CDR2 YYNGEE. V trimming: 0 bases; J trimming: 0 bases; junction bases outside the gene matches: 0. In DNA form, the CDR3 reads TGTGCCAGCAGCGTAGAGCGGGGCTCCTACAATGAGCAGTTCTTC. Protein: CASSVERGSYNEQFF.

V usage is TRBV2 and J usage is TRBJ2-3; 11 bases agree with TRBD2. Germline V CDR1 and CDR2: SNHLY, FYNNEI. V lost 7 bases to trimming and J lost 4 bases; unmatched junction nucleotides: 13. This CDR3 is 17 amino acids long. This chain's CDR3 is CASKVAGGLFFPDTQYF. CDR3 in DNA: TGTGCCAGCAAAGTAGCGGGAGGGCTATTTTTCCCAGATACGCAGTATTTT.

J is TRBJ2-7 and V is TRBV7-7; no clear D. Trimming stripped 0 bases from V and 4 bases from J, with 7 bases between. CDR1 and CDR2 (germline): SSHAT, FNYEAQ (reference sequence). The CDR3 covers 13 residues. CDR3 DNA: TGTGCCAGCAGCTTAGCCGACGGTTACGAGCAGTACTTC. It yields the protein CASSLADGYEQYF.

This clone has a handful of counts. This chain's CDR3 is CASSVAGATYEQYF. DNA for the CDR3: TGTGCCAGCAGTGTAGCGGGAGCTACCTACGAGCAGTACTTC. This chain uses TRBV28 with TRBJ2-7; 9 bases are a match to TRBD2. This CDR3 has 14 amino acids. The V segment lost 5 bases and the J segment 2 bases; nucleotides outside the gene matches: 4. CDR1 is MDHEN, CDR2 SYDVKM, per germline.

The chain joins TRBV7-8 to TRBJ1-1; D call uncertain. V was cut by 5 bases and J by 1 base, with 11 bases left in between. The CDR3 extends over 14 amino acids. Looked up from germline, CDR1 is SGHVS and CDR2 is FQNEAQ. CDR3 coding DNA: TGTGCCAGCAGCGTGAGTTGGGGGAACACTGAAGCTTTCTTT. Amino acid sequence: CASSVSWGNTEAFF.

V gene TRBV29-1 combines with J gene TRBJ1-1; maybe TRBD1 (5 bases). The CDR3 is made up of 11 amino acids. Germline V lookup: CDR1 SQVTM, CDR2 ANQGSEA. The V end was cut by 4 bases, the J end by 8 bases, with 11 bases between. The CDR3 is CSVGGTVEAFF. The DNA for the CDR3 is TGCAGCGTTGGAGGGACCGTCGAAGCTTTCTTT.

The chain has TRBV13 and TRBJ2-7, with D perhaps TRBD2 (6 bases). The V end was cut by 4 bases, the J end by 0 bases, with 13 bases between. Germline V CDR1 and CDR2: PRHDT, FYEKMQ (reference sequence). This CDR3 spans 15 amino acids. The CDR3 DNA follows: TGTGCCAGCAGCTCATGGGACTCGGACTCCTACGAGCAGTACTTC. Translated: CASSSWDSDSYEQYF. The variable domain in full, with the rest retrieved from reference TRBV13 and TRBJ2-7, is AAGVIQSPRHLIKEKRETATLKCYPIPRHDTVYWYQQGPGQDPQFLISFYEKMQSDKGSIPDRFSAQQFSDYHSELNMSSLELGDSALYFCASSSWDSDSYEQYFGPGTRLTVT.

The rearrangement joins TRBV4-2 to TRBJ2-1, with 9 bases that match TRBD2. The CDR3 totals 16 residues. CDR1 and CDR2 (germline): LGHNA, YNFKEQ. Unmatched junction bases numbered 8, after V lost 0 bases and J lost 8 bases. CDR3 region: CASSQEEAGGRDEQFF. Here the CDR3 DNA reads TGTGCCAGCAGCCAAGAAGAAGCGGGAGGAAGGGATGAGCAGTTCTTC.

This sequence joins TRBV15 and TRBJ2-5; no firm D call. CDR1 and CDR2 from the germline V gene are LNHNV and YYDKDF (reference sequence). V lost 1 base to trimming and J lost 2 bases, with 11 bases between them. This CDR3 region has 15 residues. The CDR3 reads CATSRGEWRQETQYF. The CDR3 DNA follows: TGTGCCACCAGCAGAGGAGAGTGGCGGCAAGAGACCCAGTACTTC.

V and J are TRBV2 and TRBJ1-1, with a tentative D call TRBD1 (5 bases). Germline lookup yields CDR1 SNHLY and CDR2 FYNNEI. CDR3 size: 14 residues. The V end was cut by 2 bases, the J end by 5 bases, with 12 bases between. The CDR3 spells CASSEKGYRTEAFF. In DNA, the CDR3 is TGTGCCAGCAGTGAAAAAGGGTACAGGACTGAAGCTTTCTTT.

This chain uses TRBV18 with TRBJ1-2, with D tentatively TRBD1 (5 bases). This CDR3 comprises 14 residues. Trimming stripped 3 bases from V and 8 bases from J, with 16 bases between. The germline CDR1 and CDR2 sequences are KGHSH and LQKENI. The CDR3 DNA reads as TGTGCCAGCTCACCGGTCAGGGCACGGGTGGGCTACACCTTC. Translating gives CASSPVRARVGYTF.

This clone was seen a handful of times. V is TRBV25-1 and J is TRBJ2-7; D may be TRBD2 (7 bases). CDR1 and CDR2 (germline): MGHDK, SYGVNS. V dropped 6 bases and J dropped 1 base, with 16 bases sitting between them. This CDR3 has 15 amino acids. This CDR3 is CASSPKGEGSYEQYF. CDR3 in DNA: TGTGCCAGCAGCCCAAAGGGGGAGGGATCCTACGAGCAGTACTTC.

This clone was counted at least ten times. The chain employs TRBV30 and TRBJ2-7; perhaps D is TRBD1 or TRBD2 (6 bases each). Germline-derived CDR1 and CDR2 are GTSNPN and SVGIG (reference sequence). The CDR3 extends over 13 amino acids. Trimming pared 0 bases from V and 5 bases from J, leaving 11 bases between. The CDR3 nucleotides are TGTGCCTGGAGTGTTACAGGGAGGAACGAGCAGTACTTC. Protein sequence: CAWSVTGRNEQYF.

This clone was recorded at least ten times. This chain uses TRBV6-1 with TRBJ1-2; 7 bases agree with TRBD1. The J segment lost 8 bases and the V segment lost 2 bases, leaving 14 bases of the junction unmatched. From germline, CDR1 is MNHNS and CDR2 SASEGT. This CDR3 comprises 16 residues. CDR3 coding DNA: TGTGCCAGCAGTGAAATGGCAGGACAGGAAGGAGGGGGCTACACCTTC. Protein: CASSEMAGQEGGGYTF.

The rearrangement joins TRBV5-6 to TRBJ2-5; possibly TRBD1 for D (6 bases). The end of the DNA aligns better with TRBJ2-7, so the J call may be wrong. The length of the CDR3 is 14 residues. Germline lookup yields CDR1 SGHDT and CDR2 YYEEEE. CDR3 in amino acids: CASSPDGGVYEQYF. The CDR3 DNA is TGTGCCAGCAGCCCAGATGGGGGCGTTTACGAGCAGTACTTC.

This clone showed up just a few times. This chain links TRBV5-4 with TRBJ1-4; the D gene is possibly TRBD1 (5 bases). Germline V gene sequence: CDR1 SGHNT, CDR2 YYREEE (reference sequence). The V end was cut by 2 bases, the J end by 0 bases, with 11 bases between. The CDR3 is made up of 16 amino acids. The CDR3 DNA reads as TGTGCCAGCAGCTTTCAGCCAGGGTCAACTAATGAAAAACTGTTTTTT. Amino acids: CASSFQPGSTNEKLFF.

This clone was counted only a few times. This chain connects TRBV6-6 to TRBJ2-3; D may be TRBD1 (6 bases). Between the trimmed V and J ends, which lost 2 bases and 5 bases, there was a span of 14 bases. The germline V gene encodes CDR1 MNHNY and CDR2 SVGAGI (reference sequence). The CDR3 is 15 residues long. CDR3 loop: CASSYTVLGGDTQYF. CDR3 bases: TGTGCCAGCAGTTACACAGTACTAGGGGGAGATACGCAGTATTTT.

In its sample, this clone was seen many times. The chain has TRBV7-8 and TRBJ2-1; 7 nucleotides line up with TRBD1. The germline gives CDR1 SGHVS, CDR2 FQNEAQ. Trimming cost V 3 bases and J 5 bases; bases outside gene matches: 10. The CDR3 length is 16 residues. As DNA, the CDR3 is TGTGCCAGCAGCTTTTATCCGGGACAGCCTGACAATGAGCAGTTCTTC. Protein sequence: CASSFYPGQPDNEQFF.

This clone was seen ten or more times. This same CDR3 is encoded by further DNA sequences in the sample. This sequence joins TRBV9 and TRBJ2-3; 10 bases map to TRBD2. V shed 4 bases, J shed 4 bases, and the junction held 3 bases outside the gene matches. Germline V gives CDR1 SGDLS, CDR2 YYNGEE. The CDR3 totals 14 residues. The CDR3 region is CASSLAGGSDTQYF. CDR3 in DNA: TGTGCCAGCAGCTTAGCGGGAGGATCAGATACGCAGTATTTT.

This chain uses TRBV10-3 with TRBJ2-6; D is possibly TRBD1 (6 bases). Trimming cost V 4 bases and J 2 bases, with 15 bases left between them. Looked up from germline, CDR1 is ENHRY and CDR2 is SYGVKD. CDR3 size: 17 residues. CDR3 in DNA: TGTGCCATCAGTGCCTGGGGGCGCATTCCTGGGGCCAACGTCCTGACTTTC. Translation: CAISAWGRIPGANVLTF.

Details on this clone: This sample also contains other DNA sequences that code for the same CDR3. The genes are TRBV2 and TRBJ2-7; 8 bases line up with TRBD1. CDR3 length: 14 residues. Germline V lookup: CDR1 SNHLY, CDR2 FYNNEI. V was pared by 5 bases and J by 1 base, with 4 bases of the junction left unmatched. CDR3 DNA: TGTGCCAGCAGTCGTACAGGGGGTTCCTACGAGCAGTACTTC. Encoded protein: CASSRTGGSYEQYF.

This clone was detected a few times. J is TRBJ2-4 and V is TRBV10-3, with 9 bases identical to TRBD2. Trimming took 0 bases from V and 5 from J; bases not matched to a gene: 5. The CDR3 is 16 residues long. Germline V gene data show CDR1 as ENHRY and CDR2 as SYGVKD. DNA of the CDR3: TGTGCCATCAGTGAGTCCCTAGCGGGAATGCAAAACATTCAGTACTTC. Translated, it gives CAISESLAGMQNIQYF.